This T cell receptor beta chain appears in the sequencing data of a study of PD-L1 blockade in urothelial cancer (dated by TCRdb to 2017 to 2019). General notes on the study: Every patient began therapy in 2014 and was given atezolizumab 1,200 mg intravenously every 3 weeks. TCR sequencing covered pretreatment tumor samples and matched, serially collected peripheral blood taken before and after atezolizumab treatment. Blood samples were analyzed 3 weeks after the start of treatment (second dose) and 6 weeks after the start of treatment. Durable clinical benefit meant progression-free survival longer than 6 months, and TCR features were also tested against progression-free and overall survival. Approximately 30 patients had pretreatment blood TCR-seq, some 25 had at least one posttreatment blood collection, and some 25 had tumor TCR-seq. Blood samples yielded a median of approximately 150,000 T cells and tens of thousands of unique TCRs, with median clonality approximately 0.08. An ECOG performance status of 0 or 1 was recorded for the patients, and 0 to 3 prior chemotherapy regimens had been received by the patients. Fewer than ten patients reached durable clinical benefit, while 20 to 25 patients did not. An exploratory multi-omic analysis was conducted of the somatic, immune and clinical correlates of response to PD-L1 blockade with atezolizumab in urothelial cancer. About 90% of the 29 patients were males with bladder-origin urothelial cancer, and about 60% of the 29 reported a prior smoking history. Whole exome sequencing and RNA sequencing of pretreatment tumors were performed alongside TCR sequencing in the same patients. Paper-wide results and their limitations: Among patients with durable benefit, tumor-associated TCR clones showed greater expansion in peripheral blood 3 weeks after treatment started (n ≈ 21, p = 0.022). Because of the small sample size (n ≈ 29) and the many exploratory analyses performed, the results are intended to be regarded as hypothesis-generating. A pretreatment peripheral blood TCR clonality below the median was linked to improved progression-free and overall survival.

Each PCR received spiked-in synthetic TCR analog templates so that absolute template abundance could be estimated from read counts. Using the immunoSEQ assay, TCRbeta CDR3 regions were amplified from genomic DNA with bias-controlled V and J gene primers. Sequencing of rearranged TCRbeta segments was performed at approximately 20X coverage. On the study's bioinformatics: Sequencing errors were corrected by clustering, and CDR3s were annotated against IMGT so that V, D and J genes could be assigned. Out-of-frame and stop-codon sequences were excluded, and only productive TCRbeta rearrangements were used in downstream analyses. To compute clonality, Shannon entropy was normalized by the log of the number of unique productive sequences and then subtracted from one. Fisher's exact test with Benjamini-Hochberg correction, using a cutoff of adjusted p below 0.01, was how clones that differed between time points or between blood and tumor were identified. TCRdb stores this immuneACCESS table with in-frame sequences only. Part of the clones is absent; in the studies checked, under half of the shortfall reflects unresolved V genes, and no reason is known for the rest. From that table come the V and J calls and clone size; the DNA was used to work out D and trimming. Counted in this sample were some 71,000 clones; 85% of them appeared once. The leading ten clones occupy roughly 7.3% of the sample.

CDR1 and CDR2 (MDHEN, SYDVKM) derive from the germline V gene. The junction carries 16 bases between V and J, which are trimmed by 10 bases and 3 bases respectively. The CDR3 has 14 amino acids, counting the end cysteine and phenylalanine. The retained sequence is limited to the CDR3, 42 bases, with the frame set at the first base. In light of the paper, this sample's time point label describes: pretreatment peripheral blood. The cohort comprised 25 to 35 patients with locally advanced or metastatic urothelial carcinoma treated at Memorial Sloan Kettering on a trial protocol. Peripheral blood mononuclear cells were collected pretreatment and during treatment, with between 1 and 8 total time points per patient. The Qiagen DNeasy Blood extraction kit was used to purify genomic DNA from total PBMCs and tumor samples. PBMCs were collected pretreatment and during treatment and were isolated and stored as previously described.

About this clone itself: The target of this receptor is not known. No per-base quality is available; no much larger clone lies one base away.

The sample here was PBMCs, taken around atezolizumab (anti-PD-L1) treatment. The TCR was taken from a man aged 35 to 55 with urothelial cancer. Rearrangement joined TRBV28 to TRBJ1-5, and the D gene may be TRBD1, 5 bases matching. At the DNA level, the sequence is TGTGCCACCTACGGCATCAGGGACAATCAGCCCCAGCATTTT. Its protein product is CATYGIRDNQPQHF. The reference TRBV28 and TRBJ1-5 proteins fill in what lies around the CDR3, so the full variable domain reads DVKVTQSSRYLVKRTGEKVFLECVQDMDHENMFWYRQDPGLGLRLIYFSYDVKMKEKGDIPEGYSVSREKKERFSLILESASTNQTSMYLCATYGIRDNQPQHFGDGTRLSIL.